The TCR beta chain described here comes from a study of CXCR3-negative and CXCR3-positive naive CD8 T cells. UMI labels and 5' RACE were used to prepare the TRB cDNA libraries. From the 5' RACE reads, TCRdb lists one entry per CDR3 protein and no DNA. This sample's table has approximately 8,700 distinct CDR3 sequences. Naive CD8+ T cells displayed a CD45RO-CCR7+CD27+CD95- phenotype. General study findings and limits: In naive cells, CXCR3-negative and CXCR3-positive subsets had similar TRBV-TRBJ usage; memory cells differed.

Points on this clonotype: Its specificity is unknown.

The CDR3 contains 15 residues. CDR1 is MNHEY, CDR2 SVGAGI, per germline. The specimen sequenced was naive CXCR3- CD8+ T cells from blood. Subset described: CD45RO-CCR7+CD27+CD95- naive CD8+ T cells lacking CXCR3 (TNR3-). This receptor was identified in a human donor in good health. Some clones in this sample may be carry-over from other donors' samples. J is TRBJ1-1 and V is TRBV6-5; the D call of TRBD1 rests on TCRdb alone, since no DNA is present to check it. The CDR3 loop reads CASSYESGLNTEAFF.